This section outlines one T cell receptor beta chain sequence together with its context. The germline V gene encodes CDR1 SGHTA and CDR2 FQGTGA. This CDR3 has 12 amino acids. V was pared by 7 bases and J by 4 bases, with 2 bases of the junction left unmatched. The method was immunoSEQ multiplex PCR; TCRdb's version includes in-frame clones alone and lacks a portion of them. Among 37,000 or so clones listed, roughly four fifths were seen once. This sample is part of a study of OX40 agonist ivuxolimab in advanced cancers. Sequenced material: CD4+ or CD8+ T cells sorted from blood, taken in a trial of the OX40 agonist ivuxolimab. This sequence originates from an adult with an advanced solid tumor such as melanoma, head and neck, liver or kidney cancer. V usage is TRBV7-3 and J usage is TRBJ2-3; 7 bases align to TRBD2. Here the CDR3 reads CASKGGSDTQYF. The DNA for the CDR3 is TGTGCCAGCAAGGGAGGGTCAGATACGCAGTATTTT.